A selection of T cell receptor beta chains follows, all from one sample in a study of OX40 agonist ivuxolimab in advanced cancers. Some clones are missing from TCRdb's copy, which holds only in-frame ones; the method was immunoSEQ multiplex PCR. Of 28,000 or so clones listed, more than 90% are singletons. The sample consisted of CD4+ or CD8+ T cells sorted from blood, taken in a trial of the OX40 agonist ivuxolimab. Receptors were obtained from an adult with an advanced solid tumor such as melanoma, head and neck, liver or kidney cancer. Both conserved end residues are part of each CDR3. D genes are given only for firm matches. Clone size is stated in some rows and not others, as once, few, many or a class when expanded.

cdr3_aa: CASSLGRTEAFF; cdr3_nt: TGTGCCAGCAGCTTAGGGCGCACTGAAGCTTTCTTT; j_call: TRBJ1-1; clone_size: few; d_call: NA; v_call: TRBV7-9
cdr3_aa: CASSFDGNGPQHF; cdr3_nt: TGTGCCAGCAGTTTTGACGGGAATGGGCCCCAGCATTTT; j_call: TRBJ1-5; clone_size: NA; d_call: NA; v_call: TRBV28
cdr3_aa: CASSLQGAREQYF; cdr3_nt: TGTGCCAGTAGTCTACAGGGGGCGCGTGAGCAGTACTTC; j_call: TRBJ2-7; clone_size: NA; d_call: TRBD1; v_call: TRBV19
cdr3_aa: CASSQERITGPPGYTF; cdr3_nt: TGCGCCAGCAGCCAAGAGAGGATAACGGGGCCGCCGGGCTACACCTTC; j_call: TRBJ1-2; clone_size: NA; d_call: NA; v_call: TRBV4-1
cdr3_aa: CASSVARQGHTEAFF; cdr3_nt: TGTGCCAGCAGCGTAGCTAGGCAGGGGCACACTGAAGCTTTCTTT; j_call: TRBJ1-1; clone_size: NA; d_call: NA; v_call: TRBV9
cdr3_aa: CASSIEGLGNQPQHF; cdr3_nt: TGTGCCAGTAGTATTGAGGGGTTGGGGAATCAGCCCCAGCATTTT; j_call: TRBJ1-5; clone_size: NA; d_call: NA; v_call: TRBV19
cdr3_aa: CASSSYLGAFF; cdr3_nt: TGCGCCAGCAGCTCCTACCTGGGGGCTTTCTTT; j_call: TRBJ1-1; clone_size: NA; d_call: NA; v_call: TRBV5-1
cdr3_aa: CASRSLAGGGYEQYF; cdr3_nt: TGTGCCAGCAGATCACTAGCGGGAGGCGGGTACGAGCAGTACTTC; j_call: TRBJ2-7; clone_size: NA; d_call: TRBD2; v_call: TRBV27
cdr3_aa: CASSPGTPTYEQYF; cdr3_nt: TGTGCCAGCAGCCCCGGGACGCCGACCTACGAGCAGTACTTC; j_call: TRBJ2-7; clone_size: NA; d_call: NA; v_call: TRBV5-6
cdr3_aa: CAWSVPTDFSGNTIYF; cdr3_nt: TGTGCCTGGAGTGTCCCGACAGACTTCTCTGGAAACACCATATATTTT; j_call: TRBJ1-3; clone_size: NA; d_call: NA; v_call: TRBV30
cdr3_aa: CASSGIAVSTDTQYF; cdr3_nt: TGTGCCAGCAGTGGGATAGCGGTGAGCACAGATACGCAGTATTTT; j_call: TRBJ2-3; clone_size: NA; d_call: NA; v_call: TRBV2
cdr3_aa: CASSNDSLAEIGIYF; cdr3_nt: TGCGCCAGCAGTAACGACAGCCTCGCCGAGATAGGGATATATTTT; j_call: TRBJ1-3; clone_size: NA; d_call: NA; v_call: TRBV10-2
cdr3_aa: CASSGPGANQPQHF; cdr3_nt: TGTGCCAGCAGTGGGCCAGGCGCCAATCAGCCCCAGCATTTT; j_call: TRBJ1-5; clone_size: NA; d_call: NA; v_call: TRBV2
cdr3_aa: CASRPGSPNNEQFF; cdr3_nt: TGTGCCAGCAGGCCAGGGTCACCAAACAATGAGCAGTTCTTC; j_call: TRBJ2-1; clone_size: NA; d_call: NA; v_call: TRBV27
cdr3_aa: CASSEGDQYNEQFF; cdr3_nt: TGTGCCAGCAGCGAGGGGGATCAGTACAATGAGCAGTTCTTC; j_call: TRBJ2-1; clone_size: NA; d_call: NA; v_call: TRBV9
cdr3_aa: CASSESLRHEQFF; cdr3_nt: TGCGCCAGCAGTGAGTCCCTTCGGCACGAGCAGTTCTTC; j_call: TRBJ2-1; clone_size: NA; d_call: NA; v_call: TRBV10-2
cdr3_aa: CAIEDRGRADNEQFF; cdr3_nt: TGTGCCATCGAGGATAGGGGCCGTGCCGACAATGAGCAGTTCTTC; j_call: TRBJ2-1; clone_size: few; d_call: NA; v_call: TRBV10-3
cdr3_aa: CASGLGQGNTGELFF; cdr3_nt: TGTGCTAGTGGTTTAGGACAGGGGAACACCGGGGAGCTGTTTTTT; j_call: TRBJ2-2; clone_size: NA; d_call: TRBD1; v_call: TRBV12-5
cdr3_aa: CASSLDRGSPLHF; cdr3_nt: TGTGCCAGCAGCTTAGACAGGGGATCACCCCTCCACTTT; j_call: TRBJ1-6; clone_size: NA; d_call: TRBD1; v_call: TRBV7-3
cdr3_aa: CASSIGTSGVYEQYF; cdr3_nt: TGTGCCAGCAGCATCGGGACTAGCGGGGTATACGAGCAGTACTTC; j_call: TRBJ2-7; clone_size: NA; d_call: TRBD2; v_call: TRBV11-2
cdr3_aa: CASSATGGSQPQHF; cdr3_nt: TGTGCCAGCAGTGCGACAGGGGGAAGTCAGCCCCAGCATTTT; j_call: TRBJ1-5; clone_size: NA; d_call: TRBD1; v_call: TRBV2
cdr3_aa: CASSLGGNTEAFF; cdr3_nt: TGTGCCAGCAGTTTAGGGGGGAACACTGAAGCTTTCTTT; j_call: TRBJ1-1; clone_size: few; d_call: NA; v_call: TRBV6-5
cdr3_aa: CASSWRGTSSDTQYF; cdr3_nt: TGTGCCAGCAGTTGGAGGGGTACCTCTTCCGATACGCAGTATTTT; j_call: TRBJ2-3; clone_size: NA; d_call: NA; v_call: TRBV28
cdr3_aa: CASRETGTGNDQPQHF; cdr3_nt: TGTGCCAGCAGGGAAACCGGGACAGGCAACGATCAGCCCCAGCATTTT; j_call: TRBJ1-5; clone_size: NA; d_call: TRBD1; v_call: TRBV2